This passage covers 18 T cell receptor beta chains from one sample sequenced in a study of T cells in Graves' hyperthyroidism and ophthalmopathy. Using RNA transcripts as the source, TCR beta CDR3 regions were amplified. HTBI primers were the set used in a first-round RT-PCR of the TCR CDR3. TCRdb re-called the multiplex PCR reads with MiXCR, one entry per CDR3 protein. The sample lists approximately 600,000 distinct CDR3 sequences; 20% to 25% were seen once. Input material: blood. Receptors originate from a man in his thirties or forties with Graves' ophthalmopathy.

This clonotype was seen a handful of times. This chain links TRBV28 with TRBJ2-7; TRBD2 aligns across 11 bases. CDR3 length: 14 amino acids. V trimming: 3 bases; J trimming: 4 bases; junction bases outside the gene matches: 2. Germline CDR1 and CDR2: MDHEN and SYDVKM. Written as DNA, the CDR3 is TGTGCCAGCAGTTTCCCTAGCGGGGGGTACGAGCAGTACTTC. It specifies CASSFPSGGYEQYF.

The DNA for the CDR3 is TGTGCCAGCAGTGATCCGCCAGACAGTCCCGTGAGGACTGAAGCTTTCTTT. This sequence encodes CASSDPPDSPVRTEAFF. The V call is TRBV2, the J call TRBJ1-1, with a tentative D call TRBD1 (5 bases). CDR1 is SNHLY and CDR2 is FYNNEI in the germline V gene. CDR3 length equals 17 residues. The V and J ends lost 3 bases and 5 bases respectively, with 22 bases between them.

The chain combines TRBV5-1 with TRBJ2-3; the D gene is possibly TRBD1 (5 bases). Germline CDR1 and CDR2: SGHRS and YFSETQ. The CDR3 length is 13 residues. Between the trimmed V and J ends, which lost 4 bases and 4 bases, there was a span of 10 bases. The CDR3 DNA sequence: TGCGCCAGCAGCACCCTAGGGGCAGATACGCAGTATTTT. Translation gives CASSTLGADTQYF.

The V and J genes are TRBV11-2 and TRBJ2-4, with D unresolved. Per germline, CDR1 SGHAT and CDR2 FQNNGV. Trimming removed 5 bases from V and 7 bases from J, with 15 bases in between. The CDR3 is 14 amino acids. This CDR3 reads CASSAMGHSNIQYF. The CDR3 DNA follows: TGTGCCAGCAGCGCCATGGGCCACTCGAACATTCAGTACTTC. Using reference TRBV11-2 and TRBJ2-4 for the parts outside the CDR3, the full variable domain is EAGVAQSPRYKIIEKRQSVAFWCNPISGHATLYWYQQILGQGPKLLIQFQNNGVVDDSQLPKDRFSAERLKGVDSTLKIQPAKLEDSAVYLCASSAMGHSNIQYFGAGTRLSVL.

This clonotype has only a few counts. The gene calls are TRBV2 and TRBJ2-7; either TRBD1 or TRBD2 may fit D (5 bases each). CDR1 SNHLY and CDR2 FYNNEI come from the germline V gene. There are 13 residues in the CDR3. Trimming shortened V by 6 bases and J by 1 base, and 10 bases separated the two germline ends. CDR3 coding DNA: TGTGCCAGCAGGAGGGACGTTTCCTACGAGCAGTACTTC. Amino acids: CASRRDVSYEQYF.

The chain joins TRBV7-9 to TRBJ2-2, with D perhaps TRBD1 (6 bases). The V gene lost 5 bases and the J gene lost 0 bases, with 16 bases spanning the gap. Germline-derived CDR1 and CDR2 are SEHNR and FQNEAQ (reference sequence). The CDR3 length is 17 residues. Here the CDR3 reads CASSADVQGANTGELFF. The CDR3 DNA sequence: TGTGCCAGCAGCGCCGACGTACAGGGCGCGAACACCGGGGAGCTGTTTTTT. The entire variable domain, with the rest obtained from reference TRBV7-9 and TRBJ2-2, is as follows: DTGVSQNPRHKITKRGQNVTFRCDPISEHNRLYWYRQTLGQGPEFLTYFQNEAQLEKSRLLSDRFSAERPKGSFSTLEIQRTEQGDSAMYLCASSADVQGANTGELFFGEGSRLTVL.

The V gene is TRBV18, the J gene TRBJ1-1; no reliable D call. Germline loops: CDR1 KGHSH, CDR2 LQKENI. V dropped 8 bases and J dropped 3 bases, with 16 bases sitting between them. This CDR3 has 14 amino acids. CDR3 in amino acids: CASTASELDTEAFF. DNA for the CDR3: TGTGCCAGCACCGCGTCCGAGCTCGACACTGAAGCTTTCTTT.

The sample holds a few counts of this clonotype. The V call is TRBV30, the J call TRBJ1-3; no reliable D call. V was pared by 2 bases and J by 0 bases, with 8 bases between. This CDR3 comprises 14 residues. Germline assignment: CDR1 GTSNPN and CDR2 SVGIG (reference sequence). CDR3 protein: CAWSRPSSGNTIYF. For the CDR3, the DNA is TGTGCCTGGAGTAGGCCGAGCTCTGGAAACACCATATATTTT.

This clonotype was found many times. V is TRBV7-2 and J is TRBJ2-7, with 9 nucleotides matching TRBD2. Germline-derived CDR1 and CDR2 are SGHTA and FQGNSA. The CDR3 consists of 15 residues. V was clipped by 5 bases and J by 4 bases; unmatched bases: 9. The CDR3 is CASSLRVAGAYEQYF. The CDR3, as DNA: TGTGCCAGCAGCCTGCGGGTAGCGGGAGCGTACGAGCAGTACTTC.

This clonotype was detected only a few times. This chain links TRBV4-3 with TRBJ1-4; D is undetermined. V lost 4 bases and J lost 0, with 3 bases in between. Germline V gene lookup returns CDR1 LGHNA and CDR2 YSLEER. The CDR3 is 13 amino acids. CDR3 region: CASSPSTNEKLFF. The CDR3 DNA reads TGCGCCAGCAGCCCATCAACTAATGAAAAACTGTTTTTT.

This clonotype has ten or more counts. The chain joins TRBV7-4 to TRBJ2-1; 9 bases map to TRBD2. The CDR3 is made up of 15 amino acids. Germline CDR1 reads SGHVT; CDR2 reads SQSDAQ. With 5 bases clipped from V and 5 bases from J, the junction kept 7 bases outside the gene matches. The chain's CDR3 is CASSPVAGVDNEQFF. CDR3 DNA sequence: TGTGCCAGCAGCCCTGTAGCGGGAGTCGACAATGAGCAGTTCTTC.

This clonotype was counted ten times or more. V gene TRBV29-1 combines with J gene TRBJ1-2, with D hard to call. Germline loops: CDR1 SQVTM, CDR2 ANQGSEA. This CDR3 comprises 12 residues. The V and J ends lost 3 bases and 6 bases respectively, with 11 bases between them. CDR3 loop: CSVEAPGDGYTF. CDR3 DNA sequence: TGCAGCGTTGAGGCGCCCGGGGATGGCTACACCTTC.

The V call is TRBV5-6, the J call TRBJ2-1; 7 bases fit TRBD2. Germline V gene sequence: CDR1 SGHDT, CDR2 YYEEEE. Trimming removed 7 bases from V and 10 bases from J; junction bases left unmatched: 11. This CDR3 is 13 amino acids long. This chain's CDR3 is CASDNGASGEQFF. The CDR3 DNA reads TGTGCCAGCGACAATGGGGCTAGCGGCGAGCAGTTCTTC.

The chain uses TRBV6-1 and TRBJ1-5; TRBD1 aligns across 7 bases. CDR3 size: 13 residues. V lost 6 bases and J lost 5; bases outside the gene matches: 4. The germline gives CDR1 MNHNS, CDR2 SASEGT. The CDR3 loop is CASRGTVDQPQHF. The CDR3 region has the DNA TGTGCCAGCAGAGGGACAGTTGATCAGCCCCAGCATTTT.

A few counts support this clonotype. J is TRBJ2-3 and V is TRBV28, with D uncertain. Per germline, CDR1 MDHEN and CDR2 SYDVKM. CDR3 size: 12 residues. Trimming removed 3 bases at V and 10 bases at J, with 11 bases between. The DNA for the CDR3 is TGTGCCAGCAGTTTCTCCCCTAAGTCGCAGTATTTT. Amino acids: CASSFSPKSQYF.

The V and J genes are TRBV30 and TRBJ2-3; D gene uncertain. V was clipped by 0 bases and J by 2 bases, with 9 bases between them. Germline V gene data show CDR1 as GTSNPN and CDR2 as SVGIG (reference sequence). CDR3 length: 14 amino acids. The CDR3, as DNA: TGTGCCTGGAGTGTACAGATGAACACAGATACGCAGTATTTT. The encoded protein is CAWSVQMNTDTQYF.

This clonotype has at least ten counts. The junction and the germline gene differ at one end; a read error may be behind it. CDR3 in amino acids: CASSPGTYEQYF. The DNA of the CDR3 is TGTGCCAGCAGCCCCGGGACCTACGAGCAGTACTTC. The V and J genes are TRBV5-1 and TRBJ2-7; a possible D gene is TRBD2 (5 bases). Germline assignment: CDR1 SGHRS and CDR2 YFSETQ. The CDR3 covers 12 residues. The whole variable domain, filled in from reference TRBV5-1 and TRBJ2-7, reads KAGVTQTPRYLIKTRGQQVTLSCSPISGHRSVSWYQQTPGQGLQFLFEYFSETQRNKGNFPGRFSGRQFSNSRSEMNVSTLELGDSALYLCASSPGTYEQYFGPGTRLTVT.

The gene calls are TRBV14 and TRBJ2-1; D is possibly TRBD2 (6 bases). The CDR3 is made up of 12 amino acids. From germline, CDR1 is SGHDN and CDR2 FVKESK. V lost 6 bases, J lost 12 bases, and 15 bases lay in between. This CDR3 reads CASRVGSRTQFF. The CDR3 nucleotides read TGTGCCAGCAGAGTCGGGAGCCGAACGCAGTTCTTC.